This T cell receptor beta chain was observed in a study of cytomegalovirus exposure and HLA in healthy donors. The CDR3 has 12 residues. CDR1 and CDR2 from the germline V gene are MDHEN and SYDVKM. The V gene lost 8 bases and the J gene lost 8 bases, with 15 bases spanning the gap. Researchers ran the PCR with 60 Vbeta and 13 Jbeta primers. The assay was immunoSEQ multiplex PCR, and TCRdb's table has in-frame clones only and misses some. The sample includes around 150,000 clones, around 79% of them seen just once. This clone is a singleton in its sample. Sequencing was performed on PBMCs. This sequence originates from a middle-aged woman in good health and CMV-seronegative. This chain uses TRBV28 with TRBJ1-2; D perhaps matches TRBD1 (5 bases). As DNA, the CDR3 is TGTGCCAGCTCCTCCGGACAATGGGGCTACACCTTC. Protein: CASSSGQWGYTF.